This note documents a single T cell receptor (beta chain) sequence. Germline lookup yields CDR1 SGHNT and CDR2 YYREEE (reference sequence). The CDR3 is 17 amino acids. With 3 bases clipped from V and 1 base from J, the junction kept 7 bases outside the gene matches. This specimen belongs to a study of blood T cell repertoires in COVID-19. The wider study: In each case, the material was cDNA or gDNA derived from T cells, B-cell-depleted T cells, or PBMCs.

As originally analysed: Nucleated cell counts were estimated from reference gene primer amplification. Assay used: immunoSEQ multiplex PCR; TCRdb lists only in-frame clones, some missing. That table is the source of V, J and clone size, and D and trimming were worked out from the DNA. The sample carries roughly 240,000 clones, 80% to 90% recorded once. The sequence was collected from a man aged 40-55 years who had recovered from COVID-19. The chain carries TRBV5-4 and TRBJ1-1; 12 bases align to TRBD1. The sequenced material came from peripheral blood. CDR3 sequence: CASSYPGQGASNTEAFF. CDR3 in DNA: TGTGCCAGCAGCTATCCGGGACAGGGGGCCTCGAACACTGAAGCTTTCTTT.